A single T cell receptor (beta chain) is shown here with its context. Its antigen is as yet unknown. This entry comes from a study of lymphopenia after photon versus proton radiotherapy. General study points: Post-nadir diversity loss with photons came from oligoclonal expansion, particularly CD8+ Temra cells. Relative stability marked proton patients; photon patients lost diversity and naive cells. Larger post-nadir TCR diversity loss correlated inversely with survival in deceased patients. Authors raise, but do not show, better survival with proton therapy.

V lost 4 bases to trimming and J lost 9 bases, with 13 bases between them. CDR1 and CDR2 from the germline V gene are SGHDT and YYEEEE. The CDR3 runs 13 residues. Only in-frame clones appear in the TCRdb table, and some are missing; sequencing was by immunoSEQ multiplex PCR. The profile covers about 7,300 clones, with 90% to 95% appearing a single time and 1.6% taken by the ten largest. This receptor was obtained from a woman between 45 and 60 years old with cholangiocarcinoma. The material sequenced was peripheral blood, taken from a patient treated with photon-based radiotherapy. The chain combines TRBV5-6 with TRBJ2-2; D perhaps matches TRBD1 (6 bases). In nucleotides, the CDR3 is TGTGCCAGCAGCCACCTTACAGGGAGGGAGCTGTTTTTT. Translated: CASSHLTGRELFF.